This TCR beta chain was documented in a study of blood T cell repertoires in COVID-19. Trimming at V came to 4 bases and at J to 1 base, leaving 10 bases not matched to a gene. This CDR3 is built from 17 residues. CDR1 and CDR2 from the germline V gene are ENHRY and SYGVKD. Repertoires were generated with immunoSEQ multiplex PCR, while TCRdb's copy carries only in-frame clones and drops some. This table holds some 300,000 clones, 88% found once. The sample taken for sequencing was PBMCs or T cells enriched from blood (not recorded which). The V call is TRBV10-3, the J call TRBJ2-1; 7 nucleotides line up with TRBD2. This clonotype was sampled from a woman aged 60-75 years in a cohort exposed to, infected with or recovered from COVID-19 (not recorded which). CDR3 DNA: TGTGCCATCAGTGGGATGGAGCGGGGCAAATCCTACAATGAGCAGTTCTTC. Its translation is CAISGMERGKSYNEQFF.